These 27 T cell receptor beta chains were all obtained from the same sample, sequenced in a study of Ad26.COV2.S vaccination and SARS-CoV-2 variants. Treatment here: some 19 received Ad26.COV2.S at low or high dose, single or two shots; 5 received placebo; per-sample allocation not given. After the first vaccine or placebo injection, samples were drawn on day 63. Clones were read by immunoSEQ multiplex PCR, and TCRdb kept only the in-frame ones, dropping some. The sample has about 680,000 clones, about 89% seen once. This sample comprised peripheral blood, obtained in a trial of Ad26.COV2.S vaccine versus placebo. All receptors come from a person between 18 and 59 years old who received the Ad26.COV2.S COVID-19 vaccine or a placebo.

The CDR3 here is CASSPRDTLREQYF. As DNA, the CDR3 is TGTGCCAGCTCACCCCGGGACACTCTTCGGGAGCAGTACTTC. The chain uses TRBV18 and TRBJ2-7; D might be TRBD1 (6 bases). CDR3 length equals 14 residues. Trimming pared 3 bases from V and 7 bases from J, leaving 16 bases between. From germline, CDR1 is KGHSH and CDR2 LQKENI.

This rearrangement joins TRBV19 to TRBJ2-4; the D is unclear. The CDR3 length is 12 residues. V lost 3 bases to trimming and J lost 11 bases, with 11 bases between them. The V gene's germline CDR1 is LNHDA and CDR2 SQIVND (reference sequence). In DNA form, the CDR3 reads TGTGCCAGTAGTATTGGCCCCCTTCTTCAGTACTTC. The encoded protein is CASSIGPLLQYF.

Here the CDR3 reads CAISGRDGEKLFF. CDR3 in DNA: TGTGCCATCAGTGGACGGGATGGTGAAAAACTGTTTTTT. The J gene is TRBJ1-4, the V gene TRBV10-3, with unresolved D. Trimming pared 4 bases from V and 7 bases from J, leaving 10 bases between. This CDR3 is built from 13 residues. Germline values: CDR1 ENHRY, CDR2 SYGVKD.

As concerns this clone: The sample has other DNA sequences that encode this CDR3 too. CDR3 residues: CASSIGTSGRSDTQYF. The CDR3 DNA reads TGTGCCAGTAGTATAGGAACTAGCGGGAGGTCAGATACGCAGTATTTT. The chain employs TRBV19 and TRBJ2-3; 12 positions match TRBD2. The CDR3 totals 16 residues. Germline CDR1 is LNHDA and CDR2 is SQIVND (reference sequence). With 1 base clipped from V and 4 bases from J, the junction kept 3 bases outside the gene matches. Complete variable domain (other parts from reference TRBV19 and TRBJ2-3): DGGITQSPKYLFRKEGQNVTLSCEQNLNHDAMYWYRQDPGQGLRLIYYSQIVNDFQKGDIAEGYSVSREKKESFPLTVTSAQKNPTAFYLCASSIGTSGRSDTQYFGPGTRLTVL.

The chain couples TRBV18 to TRBJ1-3, with a weak D call TRBD1 (6 bases). Germline V gene sequence: CDR1 KGHSH, CDR2 LQKENI. Trimming cost V 3 bases and J 0 bases, with 12 bases left between them. CDR3 length equals 16 residues. The CDR3 DNA is TGTGCCAGCTCACCCGGACAGATTGGCTCTGGAAACACCATATATTTT. It specifies CASSPGQIGSGNTIYF.

J is TRBJ2-1 and V is TRBV7-2; D perhaps matches TRBD2 (6 bases). The germline V and J ends were trimmed by 3 bases and 6 bases, with 21 bases remaining between them. The germline CDR1 and CDR2 sequences are SGHTA and FQGNSA. The CDR3 has 17 amino acids. CDR3: CASSFDSGARRGNEQFF. CDR3 in DNA: TGTGCCAGCAGCTTCGATAGCGGTGCGCGCCGGGGCAATGAGCAGTTCTTC.

The chain combines TRBV9 with TRBJ2-1, with 9 bases aligning to TRBD1. The CDR3 length is 17 residues. V was pared by 0 bases and J by 4 bases, with 8 bases of the junction left unmatched. Germline V gene sequence: CDR1 SGDLS, CDR2 YYNGEE. CDR3 coding DNA: TGTGCCAGCAGCGTAGTACCAGGCGGACAGGGGTACAATGAGCAGTTCTTC. Residues: CASSVVPGGQGYNEQFF.

The rearrangement joins TRBV19 to TRBJ1-4, with D possibly being TRBD1 (6 bases). Trimming removed 3 bases at V and 4 bases at J, with 9 bases between. The germline V gene has CDR1 LNHDA and CDR2 SQIVND (reference sequence). This CDR3 contains 14 residues. In DNA form, the CDR3 reads TGTGCCAGTAGTATGGCAGGGGTTAATGAAAAACTGTTTTTT. It yields the protein CASSMAGVNEKLFF.

The rearrangement joins TRBV27 to TRBJ1-2; 7 nucleotides align to TRBD1. V gave up 2 bases and J gave up 7 bases; unmatched junction bases: 4. Germline CDR1 reads MNHEY; CDR2 reads SMNVEV (reference sequence). The CDR3 covers 13 residues. The CDR3, as DNA: TGTGCCAGCAGTTTACAGGGGGTGAGTGGCTACACCTTC. It is translated as CASSLQGVSGYTF.

The rearrangement links TRBV21-1 to TRBJ1-2; TRBD1 is the table's D call, not checked against the DNA. TRBV21-1 is labeled a pseudogene. The CDR3 consists of 17 residues. The CDR3 is CASSFKGQGPTCYGYTF. The CDR3 DNA sequence: TGTGCCAGCAGCTTTAAGGGACAGGGCCCGACGTGCTATGGCTACACCTTC.

This clone was counted only a few times. The chain has TRBV10-3 and TRBJ2-7; 9 nucleotides align to TRBD1. Per germline, CDR1 ENHRY and CDR2 SYGVKD. After removal of 10 bases from V and 5 bases from J, the junction contained 12 bases not matched to a gene. The CDR3 is made up of 14 amino acids. The CDR3 DNA follows: TGTGCCACGGGGGAGGGACAGGGTAACAACGAGCAGTACTTC. Translated: CATGEGQGNNEQYF.

The chain uses TRBV7-9 and TRBJ1-2, with D tentatively TRBD1 (6 bases). Germline-derived CDR1 and CDR2 are SEHNR and FQNEAQ (reference sequence). The CDR3 length is 13 residues. Deletions cut 7 bases from V and 7 bases from J, with 16 bases between. The CDR3 nucleotides read TGTGCCAGCACCCCCCGGGGGCCCGTTGGCTACACCTTC. It is translated as CASTPRGPVGYTF.

This chain uses TRBV6-6 with TRBJ2-7; 9 bases agree with TRBD2. The V gene end was trimmed by 7 bases and the J gene end by 2 bases; junction bases not matched to a gene: 12. The CDR3 runs to 16 residues. Looked up from germline, CDR1 is MNHNY and CDR2 is SVGAGI (reference sequence). The CDR3 nucleotides are TGTGCCAGCACTGACCTCGTTAGCGGGAGAGCCTACGAGCAGTACTTC. Residues: CASTDLVSGRAYEQYF.

V usage is TRBV30 and J usage is TRBJ1-4; the D gene is possibly TRBD1 (5 bases). The CDR3 has 13 residues. In germline, CDR1 is GTSNPN, CDR2 SVGIG (reference sequence). V was clipped by 4 bases and J by 16 bases, with 22 bases between them. CDR3 nucleotide sequence: TGTGCCTGGACCGCTCTCGGCCAGGGCCGCAGGTTTTTT. Translated: CAWTALGQGRRFF.

This clone has just one count. The same CDR3 also results from other DNA sequences found in this sample. The V call is TRBV6-5, the J call TRBJ2-4, with 10 positions matching TRBD1. With V trimmed by 5 bases and J by 8 bases, 3 bases remained unmatched. The CDR3 length is 13 residues. Per germline, CDR1 MNHEY and CDR2 SVGAGI. The CDR3 loop reads CASSRDRGDIQYF. The CDR3, as DNA: TGTGCCAGCAGTCGGGACAGGGGTGACATTCAGTACTTC.

This clone was recorded many times. The gene calls are TRBV11-2 and TRBJ1-2; unclear D gene. The germline gives CDR1 SGHAT, CDR2 FQNNGV. This CDR3 has 14 residues. The V end was cut by 5 bases, the J end by 4 bases, with 14 bases between. The CDR3 spells CASSIEDYGYGYTF. The CDR3, as DNA: TGTGCCAGCAGCATTGAAGACTATGGCTATGGCTACACCTTC.

This chain uses TRBV7-9 with TRBJ2-2; possible D gene TRBD1, 6 bases. CDR1 and CDR2 (germline): SEHNR, FQNEAQ (reference sequence). This CDR3 region has 15 residues. The V gene lost 2 bases and the J gene lost 6 bases, with 13 bases spanning the gap. In DNA, the CDR3 is TGTGCCAGCAGCTTACGTACAGGGTCGGCCGGGGAGCTGTTTTTT. It yields the protein CASSLRTGSAGELFF.

The V gene is TRBV5-1, the J gene TRBJ2-2, with TRBD2 matching over 9 bases. The CDR3 loop spans 16 amino acids. The germline V gene encodes CDR1 SGHRS and CDR2 YFSETQ. V lost 2 bases and J lost 4; bases outside the gene matches: 6. The chain's CDR3 is CASSLGLAGFTGELFF. The DNA of the CDR3 is TGCGCCAGCAGCTTAGGGCTAGCGGGATTCACCGGGGAGCTGTTTTTT.

V is TRBV4-2 and J is TRBJ2-2; 8 bases fit TRBD2. Trimming at V came to 4 bases and at J to 0 bases, leaving 16 bases not matched to a gene. The length of the CDR3 is 20 residues. Germline CDR1 LGHNA, CDR2 YNFKEQ. CDR3 DNA: TGTGCCAGCAGCCGAAGTCTCCGAAACCTAGCGGGTTCGAACACCGGGGAGCTGTTTTTT. Its protein is CASSRSLRNLAGSNTGELFF.

The chain links TRBV27 to TRBJ2-7, with D uncertain. The CDR3 totals 13 residues. Germline V lookup: CDR1 MNHEY, CDR2 SMNVEV (reference sequence). Trimming took 6 bases from V and 0 from J, leaving 9 bases between them. CDR3 region: CASSSESSYEQYF. CDR3 nucleotides: TGTGCCAGCAGCAGCGAGAGCTCCTACGAGCAGTACTTC.

As to this clone: Other DNA sequences within the sample encode an identical CDR3. The chain couples TRBV19 to TRBJ1-4; D unresolved. Germline loops: CDR1 LNHDA, CDR2 SQIVND (reference sequence). V was clipped by 4 bases and J by 6 bases, with 9 bases between them. This CDR3 region has 13 residues. CDR3 DNA: TGTGCCAGTAGTAGGGCAGGAGATGAAAAACTGTTTTTT. Protein: CASSRAGDEKLFF.

The genes are TRBV27 and TRBJ1-1; unclear D gene. Trimming pared 2 bases from V and 1 base from J, leaving 8 bases between. Germline V gene sequence: CDR1 MNHEY, CDR2 SMNVEV (reference sequence). The CDR3 length is 14 residues. The CDR3 region is CASSLALKNTEAFF. DNA for the CDR3: TGTGCCAGCAGTTTAGCCCTAAAGAACACTGAAGCTTTCTTT.

The chain is built from TRBV11-2 and TRBJ2-5; perhaps TRBD2 as D (5 bases). Germline CDR1 is SGHAT and CDR2 is FQNNGV. The V and J ends lost 5 bases and 4 bases respectively, with 14 bases between them. The CDR3 spans 14 residues. The CDR3 bases are TGTGCCAGCAGCGCCGGACCCGGGGTAGAGACCCAGTACTTC. Its protein product is CASSAGPGVETQYF.

The CDR3 DNA is TGTGCCAGCAGTTCGGACCTCTCTGGGGCCAACGTCCTGACTTTC. This codes for CASSSDLSGANVLTF. The chain joins TRBV5-4 to TRBJ2-6; D is uncertain. This CDR3 has 15 amino acids. With 5 bases removed from V and 0 bases from J, the gap between germline ends came to 9 bases. Per germline, CDR1 SGHNT and CDR2 YYREEE (reference sequence).

This clone is a singleton in its sample. V is TRBV15 and J is TRBJ1-2; D ambiguous. V shed 0 bases and J shed 8 bases, with 16 bases lying between them. Germline V gene lookup returns CDR1 LNHNV and CDR2 YYDKDF (reference sequence). The CDR3 is 15 amino acids. CDR3 sequence (DNA): TGTGCCACCAGCAGAGATCGGGAGACATCCTACGGCTACACCTTC. Translating gives CATSRDRETSYGYTF. The full variable domain, rest sourced from reference TRBV15 and TRBJ1-2, is DAMVIQNPRYQVTQFGKPVTLSCSQTLNHNVMYWYQQKSSQAPKLLFHYYDKDFNNEADTPDNFQSRRPNTSFCFLDIRSPGLGDTAMYLCATSRDRETSYGYTFGSGTRLTVV.

This clone has only one observation. V is TRBV4-3 and J is TRBJ2-7, with 7 bases that match TRBD1. The junction had 4 bases not matched to a gene; V was cut back by 1 base and J by 4 bases. Per germline, CDR1 LGHNA and CDR2 YSLEER. CDR3 length: 14 amino acids. The CDR3 protein is CASSQGGGSYEQYF. As DNA, the CDR3 is TGCGCCAGCAGCCAAGGAGGGGGCTCTTACGAGCAGTACTTC.

The chain has TRBV29-1 and TRBJ2-3; D is possibly TRBD1 or TRBD2 (5 bases each). The V end was cut by 5 bases, the J end by 0 bases, with 12 bases between. The germline V gene has CDR1 SQVTM and CDR2 ANQGSEA. This CDR3 has 14 amino acids. The CDR3 sequence is CSVLVGVSTDTQYF. CDR3 coding DNA: TGCAGCGTTCTGGTGGGGGTTAGCACAGATACGCAGTATTTT.